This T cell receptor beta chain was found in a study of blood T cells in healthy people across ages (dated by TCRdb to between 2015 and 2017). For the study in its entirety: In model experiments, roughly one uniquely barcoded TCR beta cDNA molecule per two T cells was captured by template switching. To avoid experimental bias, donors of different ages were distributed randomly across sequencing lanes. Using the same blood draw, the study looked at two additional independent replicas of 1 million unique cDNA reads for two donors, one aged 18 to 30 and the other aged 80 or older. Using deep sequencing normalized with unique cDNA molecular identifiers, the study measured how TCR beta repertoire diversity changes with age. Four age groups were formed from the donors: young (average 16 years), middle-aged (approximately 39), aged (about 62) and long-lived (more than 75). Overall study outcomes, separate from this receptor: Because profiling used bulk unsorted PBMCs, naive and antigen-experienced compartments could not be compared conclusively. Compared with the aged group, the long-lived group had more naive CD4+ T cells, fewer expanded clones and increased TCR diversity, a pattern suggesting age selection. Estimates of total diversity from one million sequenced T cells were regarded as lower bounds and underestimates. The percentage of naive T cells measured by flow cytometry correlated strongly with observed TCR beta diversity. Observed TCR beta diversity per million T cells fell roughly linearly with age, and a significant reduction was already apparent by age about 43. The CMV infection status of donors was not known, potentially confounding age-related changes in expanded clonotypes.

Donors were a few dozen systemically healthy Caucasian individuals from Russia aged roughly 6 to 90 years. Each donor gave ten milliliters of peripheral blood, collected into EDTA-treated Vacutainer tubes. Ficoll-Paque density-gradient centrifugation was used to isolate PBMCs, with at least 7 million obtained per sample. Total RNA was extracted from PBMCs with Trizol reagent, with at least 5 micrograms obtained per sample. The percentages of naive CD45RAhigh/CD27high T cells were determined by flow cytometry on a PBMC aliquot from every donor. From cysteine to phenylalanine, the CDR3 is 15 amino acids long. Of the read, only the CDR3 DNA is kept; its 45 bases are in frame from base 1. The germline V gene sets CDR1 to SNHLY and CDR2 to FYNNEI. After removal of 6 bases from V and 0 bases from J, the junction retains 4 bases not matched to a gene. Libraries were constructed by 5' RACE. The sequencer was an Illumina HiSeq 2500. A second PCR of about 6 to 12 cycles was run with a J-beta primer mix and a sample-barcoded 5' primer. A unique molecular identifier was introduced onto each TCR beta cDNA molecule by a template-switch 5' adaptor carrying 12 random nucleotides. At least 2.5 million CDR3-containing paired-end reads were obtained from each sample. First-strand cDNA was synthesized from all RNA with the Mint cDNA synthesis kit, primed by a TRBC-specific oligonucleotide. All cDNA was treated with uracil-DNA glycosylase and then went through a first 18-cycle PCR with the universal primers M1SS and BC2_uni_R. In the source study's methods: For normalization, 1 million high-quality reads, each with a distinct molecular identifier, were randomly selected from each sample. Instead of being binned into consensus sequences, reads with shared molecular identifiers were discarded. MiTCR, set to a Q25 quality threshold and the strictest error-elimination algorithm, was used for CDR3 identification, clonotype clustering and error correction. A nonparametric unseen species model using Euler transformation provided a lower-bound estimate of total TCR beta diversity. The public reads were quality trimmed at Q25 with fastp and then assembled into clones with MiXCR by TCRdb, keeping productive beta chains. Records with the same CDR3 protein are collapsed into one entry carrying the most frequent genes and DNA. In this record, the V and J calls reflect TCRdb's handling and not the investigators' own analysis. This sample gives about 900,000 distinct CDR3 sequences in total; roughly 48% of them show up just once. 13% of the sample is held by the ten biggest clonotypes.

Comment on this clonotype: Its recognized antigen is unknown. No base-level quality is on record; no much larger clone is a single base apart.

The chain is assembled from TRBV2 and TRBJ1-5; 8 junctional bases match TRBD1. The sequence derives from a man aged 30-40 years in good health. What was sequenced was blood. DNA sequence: TGTGCCAGCAGGGTGACAGGGGTTAGCAATCAGCCCCAGCATTTT. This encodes CASRVTGVSNQPQHF.